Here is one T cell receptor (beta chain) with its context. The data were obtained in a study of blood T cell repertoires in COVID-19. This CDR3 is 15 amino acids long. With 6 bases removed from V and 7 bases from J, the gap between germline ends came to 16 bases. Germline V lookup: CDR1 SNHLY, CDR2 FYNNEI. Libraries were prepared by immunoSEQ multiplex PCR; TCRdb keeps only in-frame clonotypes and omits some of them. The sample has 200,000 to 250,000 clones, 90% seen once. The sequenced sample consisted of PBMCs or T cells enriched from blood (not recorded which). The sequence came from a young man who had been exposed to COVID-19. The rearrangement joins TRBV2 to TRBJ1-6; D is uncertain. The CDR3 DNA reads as TGTGCCAGCAGGACATCAACGCTGGGCAATTCACCCCTCCACTTT. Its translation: CASRTSTLGNSPLHF.